Listed here are 4 T cell receptor beta chains from one sample, sequenced in a study of blood T cells in healthy people across ages. Combining a sample-barcoded 5' primer with a J-beta primer mix, a second PCR ran for 7 to 11 cycles. TCRdb passed the 5' RACE reads through MiXCR, listing each CDR3 protein once. The data contain hundreds of thousands of distinct CDR3 sequences, about 27% of them singletons. These data were also filed under a second study, of T cells of mothers and their children.

Sequenced sample: blood. Receptor source: a boy aged 2 to 9 in good health.

The rearrangement joins TRBV19 to TRBJ2-3; D not certain. The CDR3 runs 13 residues. Germline CDR1 is LNHDA and CDR2 is SQIVND (reference sequence). Trimming left V 9 bases short and J 1 base short, with 11 bases between. The CDR3 here is CASPIGGTDTQYF. The CDR3 DNA reads as TGTGCCAGCCCAATTGGAGGCACAGATACGCAGTATTTT.

This clonotype was counted only a few times. The chain has TRBV7-9 and TRBJ2-3; D possibly corresponds to TRBD2 (7 bases). This CDR3 comprises 13 residues. With 11 bases removed from V and 1 base from J, the gap between germline ends came to 13 bases. The germline gives CDR1 SEHNR, CDR2 FQNEAQ (reference sequence). The CDR3 bases are TGTGCCTCCGGGGGGCAGCGCACAGATACGCAGTATTTT. Protein sequence: CASGGQRTDTQYF. The complete variable domain, with remaining parts taken from reference TRBV7-9 and TRBJ2-3, reads DTGVSQNPRHKITKRGQNVTFRCDPISEHNRLYWYRQTLGQGPEFLTYFQNEAQLEKSRLLSDRFSAERPKGSFSTLEIQRTEQGDSAMYLCASGGQRTDTQYFGPGTRLTVL.

This clonotype was found once. J is TRBJ1-5 and V is TRBV18; no definite D call. This CDR3 spans 15 amino acids. Trimming shortened V by 2 bases and J by 2 bases, and 10 bases separated the two germline ends. CDR1 is KGHSH and CDR2 is LQKENI in the germline V gene. CDR3 sequence reads: CASSPTGVRNQPQHF. In DNA, the CDR3 is TGTGCCAGCTCACCAACCGGAGTTCGCAATCAGCCCCAGCATTTT. Filled out from reference TRBV18 and TRBJ1-5, the complete variable domain reads NAGVMQNPRHLVRRRGQEARLRCSPMKGHSHVYWYRQLPEEGLKFMVYLQKENIIDESGMPKERFSAEFPKEGPSILRIQQVVRGDSAAYFCASSPTGVRNQPQHFGDGTRLSIL.

V and J are TRBV7-2 and TRBJ2-7; D perhaps matches TRBD1 (6 bases). This CDR3 has 14 amino acids. Germline V gives CDR1 SGHTA, CDR2 FQGNSA. V lost 6 bases to trimming and J lost 0 bases, with 12 bases between them. CDR3 protein: CASSRTAISYEQYF. As DNA, the CDR3 is TGTGCCAGCAGTCGGACAGCTATCTCCTACGAGCAGTACTTC.